The entry that follows covers one TCR beta chain sequence. As yet, its antigen is unknown. This entry belongs to a study of T cell responses to AZD1222 COVID-19 vaccine. This table comes from immunoSEQ multiplex PCR, and its TCRdb copy is limited to in-frame clones, with some not included. Of 200,000 or so clones in the sample, roughly 92% were seen once. The CDR3 covers 16 residues. The V gene's germline CDR1 is SEHNR and CDR2 FQNEAQ (reference sequence). Trimming removed 1 base at V and 6 bases at J, with 13 bases between. Study-level results: Breadth and depth of Spike-specific TCRs rose after two AZD1222 doses. Most donors were white British and more were female, and clonal diversity was possibly underestimated.

Investigators merged groups given second doses at roughly 4 or roughly 12 weeks. The sequences come from peripheral blood, collected 28 days after the second AZD1222 dose. The chain joins TRBV7-9 to TRBJ1-6; TRBD1 is a possible D gene (6 bases). The origin of this receptor is an adult who received the AZD1222 COVID-19 vaccine. CDR3 in amino acids: CASSLGPGQSNSPLHF. In nucleotides, the CDR3 is TGTGCCAGCAGCTTAGGACCGGGACAAAGTAATTCACCCCTCCACTTT.